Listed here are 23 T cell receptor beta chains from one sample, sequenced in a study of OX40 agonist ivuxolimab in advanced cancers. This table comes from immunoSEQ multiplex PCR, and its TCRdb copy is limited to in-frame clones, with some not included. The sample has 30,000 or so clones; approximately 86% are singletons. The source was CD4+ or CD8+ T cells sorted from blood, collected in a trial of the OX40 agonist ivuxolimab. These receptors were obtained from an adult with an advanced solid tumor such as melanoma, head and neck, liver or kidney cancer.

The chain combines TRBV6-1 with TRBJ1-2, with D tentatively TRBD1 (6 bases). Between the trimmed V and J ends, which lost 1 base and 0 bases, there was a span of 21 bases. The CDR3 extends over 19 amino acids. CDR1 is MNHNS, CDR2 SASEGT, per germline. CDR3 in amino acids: CASSEDFVGGLEANYGYTF. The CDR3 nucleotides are TGTGCCAGCAGTGAAGATTTTGTTGGGGGCCTCGAGGCTAACTATGGCTACACCTTC.

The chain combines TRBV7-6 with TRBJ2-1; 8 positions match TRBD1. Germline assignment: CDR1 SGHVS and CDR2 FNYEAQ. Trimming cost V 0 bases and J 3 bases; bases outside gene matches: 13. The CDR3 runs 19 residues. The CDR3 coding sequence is TGTGCCAGCAGCTTAGCGAGTCGCGAGGAGACAGGGGACTACAATGAGCAGTTCTTC. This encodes CASSLASREETGDYNEQFF.

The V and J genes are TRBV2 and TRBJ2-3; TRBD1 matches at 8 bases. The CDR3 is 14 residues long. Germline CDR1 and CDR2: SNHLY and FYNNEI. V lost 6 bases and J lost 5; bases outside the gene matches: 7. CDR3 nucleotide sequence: TGTGCCAGCAGAGGAGACAGGGGCCTAGATACGCAGTATTTT. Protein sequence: CASRGDRGLDTQYF.

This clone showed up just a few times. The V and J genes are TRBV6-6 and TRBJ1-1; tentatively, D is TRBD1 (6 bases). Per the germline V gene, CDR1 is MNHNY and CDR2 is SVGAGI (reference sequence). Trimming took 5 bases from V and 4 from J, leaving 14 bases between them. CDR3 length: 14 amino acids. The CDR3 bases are TGTGCCAGCAGTCCACAGGGTTTGGGCACTGAAGCTTTCTTT. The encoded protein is CASSPQGLGTEAFF.

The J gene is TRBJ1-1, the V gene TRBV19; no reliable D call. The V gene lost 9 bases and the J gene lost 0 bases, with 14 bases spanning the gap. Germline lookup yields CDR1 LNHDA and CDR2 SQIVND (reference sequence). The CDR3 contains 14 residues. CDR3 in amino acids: CARRTEVLNTEAFF. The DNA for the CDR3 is TGTGCCAGACGGACCGAAGTCTTGAACACTGAAGCTTTCTTT.

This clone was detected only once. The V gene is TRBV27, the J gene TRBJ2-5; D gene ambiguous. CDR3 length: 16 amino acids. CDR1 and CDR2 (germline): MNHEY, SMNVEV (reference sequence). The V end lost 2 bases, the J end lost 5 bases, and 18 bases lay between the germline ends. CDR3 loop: CASSLAAGSSWETQYF. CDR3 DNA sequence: TGTGCCAGCAGTTTAGCTGCCGGGTCTTCGTGGGAGACCCAGTACTTC.

The CDR3 is CASSWGQGSSYEQYF. The CDR3 nucleotides are TGTGCCAGCAGTTGGGGACAGGGGAGCTCCTACGAGCAGTACTTC. The V and J genes are TRBV6-5 and TRBJ2-7; 10 bases agree with TRBD1. The CDR3 extends over 15 amino acids. The V segment lost 4 bases and the J segment 0 bases; nucleotides outside the gene matches: 3. From germline, CDR1 is MNHEY and CDR2 SVGAGI.

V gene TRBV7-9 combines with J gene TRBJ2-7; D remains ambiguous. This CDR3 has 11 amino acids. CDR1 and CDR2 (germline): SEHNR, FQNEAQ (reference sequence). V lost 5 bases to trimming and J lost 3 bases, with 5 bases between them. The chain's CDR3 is CASSPDYEQYF. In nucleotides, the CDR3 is TGTGCCAGCAGCCCAGACTACGAGCAGTACTTC. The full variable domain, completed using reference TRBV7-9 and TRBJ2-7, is DTGVSQNPRHKITKRGQNVTFRCDPISEHNRLYWYRQTLGQGPEFLTYFQNEAQLEKSRLLSDRFSAERPKGSFSTLEIQRTEQGDSAMYLCASSPDYEQYFGPGTRLTVT.

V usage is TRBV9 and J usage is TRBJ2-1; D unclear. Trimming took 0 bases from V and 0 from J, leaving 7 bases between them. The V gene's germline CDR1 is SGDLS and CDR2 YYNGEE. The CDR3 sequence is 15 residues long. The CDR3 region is CASSVVGSSYNEQFF. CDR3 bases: TGTGCCAGCAGCGTAGTGGGAAGCTCCTACAATGAGCAGTTCTTC. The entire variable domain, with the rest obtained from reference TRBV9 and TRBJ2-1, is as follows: DSGVTQTPKHLITATGQRVTLRCSPRSGDLSVYWYQQSLDQGLQFLIQYYNGEERAKGNILERFSAQQFPDLHSELNLSSLELGDSALYFCASSVVGSSYNEQFFGPGTRLTVL.

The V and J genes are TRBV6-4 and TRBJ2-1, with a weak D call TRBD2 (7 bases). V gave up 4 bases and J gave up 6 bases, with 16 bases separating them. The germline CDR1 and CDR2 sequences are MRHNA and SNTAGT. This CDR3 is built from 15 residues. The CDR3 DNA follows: TGTGCCAGCAGTGCCGGGGCAGGGGAGGGCAATGAGCAGTTCTTC. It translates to CASSAGAGEGNEQFF.

The CDR3 coding sequence is TGTGCCAGCAGCAAATCGGACCCGGACAGGTCCTCTTCCACAGATACGCAGTATTTT. Protein product: CASSKSDPDRSSSTDTQYF. The J gene is TRBJ2-3, the V gene TRBV21-1; the table's D gene call, TRBD1, was not cross checked with the DNA. TRBV21-1 is shown as a pseudogene. The CDR3 sequence is 19 residues long.

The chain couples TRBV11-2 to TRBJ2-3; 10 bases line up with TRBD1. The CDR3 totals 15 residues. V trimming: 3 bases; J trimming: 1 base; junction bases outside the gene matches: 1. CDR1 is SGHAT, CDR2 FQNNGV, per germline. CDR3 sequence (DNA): TGTGCCAGCAGCTTCGGGACAGGGGGCACAGATACGCAGTATTTT. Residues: CASSFGTGGTDTQYF.

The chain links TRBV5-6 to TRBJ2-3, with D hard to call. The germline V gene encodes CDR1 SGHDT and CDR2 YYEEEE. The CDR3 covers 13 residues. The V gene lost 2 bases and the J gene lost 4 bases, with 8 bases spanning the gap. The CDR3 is CASSLRWADTQYF. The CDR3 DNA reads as TGTGCCAGCAGCTTACGTTGGGCAGATACGCAGTATTTT.

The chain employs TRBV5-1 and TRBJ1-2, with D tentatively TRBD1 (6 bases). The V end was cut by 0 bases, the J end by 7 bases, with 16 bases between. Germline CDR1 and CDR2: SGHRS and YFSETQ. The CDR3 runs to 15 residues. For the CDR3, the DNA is TGCGCCAGCAGCTTGGACAGGGATGAATTCGTTGGCTACACCTTC. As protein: CASSLDRDEFVGYTF.

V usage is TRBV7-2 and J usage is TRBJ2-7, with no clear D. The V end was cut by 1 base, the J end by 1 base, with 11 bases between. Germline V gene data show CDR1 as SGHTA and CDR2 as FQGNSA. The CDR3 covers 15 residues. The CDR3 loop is CASSLDLVGSYEQYF. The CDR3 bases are TGTGCCAGCAGCTTAGATCTGGTGGGATCCTACGAGCAGTACTTC.

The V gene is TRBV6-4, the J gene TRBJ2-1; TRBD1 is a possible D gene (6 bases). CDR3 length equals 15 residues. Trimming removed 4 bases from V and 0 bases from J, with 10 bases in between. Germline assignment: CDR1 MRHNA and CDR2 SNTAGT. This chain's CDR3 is CASSVEDSSYNEQFF. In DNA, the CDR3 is TGTGCCAGCAGTGTTGAGGACAGCTCCTACAATGAGCAGTTCTTC.

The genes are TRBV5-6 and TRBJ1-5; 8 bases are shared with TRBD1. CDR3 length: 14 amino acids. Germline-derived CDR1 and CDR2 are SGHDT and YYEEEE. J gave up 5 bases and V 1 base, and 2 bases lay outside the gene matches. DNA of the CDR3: TGTGCCAGCAGCTTGACAGGGGGATATCAGCCCCAGCATTTT. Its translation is CASSLTGGYQPQHF.

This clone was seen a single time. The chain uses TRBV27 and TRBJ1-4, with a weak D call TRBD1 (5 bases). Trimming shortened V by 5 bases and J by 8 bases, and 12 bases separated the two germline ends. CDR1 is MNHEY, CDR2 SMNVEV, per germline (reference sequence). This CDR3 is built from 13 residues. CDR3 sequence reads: CASSRAGQEKLFF. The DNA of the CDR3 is TGTGCCAGCAGTAGGGCAGGGCAAGAAAAACTGTTTTTT.

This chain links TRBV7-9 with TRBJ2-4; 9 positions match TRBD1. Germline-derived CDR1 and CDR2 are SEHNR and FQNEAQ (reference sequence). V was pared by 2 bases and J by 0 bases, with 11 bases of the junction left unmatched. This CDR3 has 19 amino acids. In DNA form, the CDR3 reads TGTGCCAGCAGCTTAAGACAGGGGGGAGAAGAGTTAGCCAAAAACATTCAGTACTTC. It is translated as CASSLRQGGEELAKNIQYF.

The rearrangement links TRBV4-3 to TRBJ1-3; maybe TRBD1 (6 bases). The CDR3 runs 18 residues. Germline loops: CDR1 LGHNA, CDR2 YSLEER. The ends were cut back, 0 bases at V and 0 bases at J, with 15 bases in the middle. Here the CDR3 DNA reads TGCGCCAGCAGCCAAGATGGTCAGGGGATCTACTCTGGAAACACCATATATTTT. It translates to CASSQDGQGIYSGNTIYF.

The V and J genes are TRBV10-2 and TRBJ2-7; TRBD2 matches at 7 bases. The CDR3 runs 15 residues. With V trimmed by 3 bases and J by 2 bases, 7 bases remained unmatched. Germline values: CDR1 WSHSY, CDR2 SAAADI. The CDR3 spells CASSDATSLTYEQYF. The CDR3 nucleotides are TGCGCCAGCAGTGATGCGACTAGCCTTACCTACGAGCAGTACTTC.

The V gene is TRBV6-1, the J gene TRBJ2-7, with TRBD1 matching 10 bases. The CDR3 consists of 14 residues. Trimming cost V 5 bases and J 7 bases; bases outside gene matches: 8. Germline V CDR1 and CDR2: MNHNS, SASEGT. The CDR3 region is CASSSGTGAGEQYF. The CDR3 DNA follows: TGTGCCAGCAGTAGTGGGACAGGGGCCGGGGAGCAGTACTTC.

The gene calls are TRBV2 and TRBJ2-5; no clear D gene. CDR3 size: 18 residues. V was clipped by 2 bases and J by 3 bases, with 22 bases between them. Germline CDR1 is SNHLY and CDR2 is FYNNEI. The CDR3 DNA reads TGTGCCAGCAGTGAATTTTTTGGACCTATCAGTGATAAAGAGACCCAGTACTTC. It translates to CASSEFFGPISDKETQYF.